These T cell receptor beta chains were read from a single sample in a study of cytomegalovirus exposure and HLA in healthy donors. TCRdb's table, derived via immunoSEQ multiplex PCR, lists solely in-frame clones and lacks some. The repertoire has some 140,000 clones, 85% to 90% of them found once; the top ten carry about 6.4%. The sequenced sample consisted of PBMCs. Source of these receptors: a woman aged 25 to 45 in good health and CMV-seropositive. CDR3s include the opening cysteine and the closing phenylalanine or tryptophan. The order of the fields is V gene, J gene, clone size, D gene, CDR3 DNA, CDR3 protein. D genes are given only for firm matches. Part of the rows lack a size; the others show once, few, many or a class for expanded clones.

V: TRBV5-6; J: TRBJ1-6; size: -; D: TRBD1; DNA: TGTGCCAGCACCCCCACAGGGGATGCTCGATCACCCCTCCACTTT; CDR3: CASTPTGDARSPLHF
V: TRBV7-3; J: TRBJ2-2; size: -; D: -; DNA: TGTGCCAGCAGCTACGGGACTAACACCGGGGAGCTGTTTTTT; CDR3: CASSYGTNTGELFF
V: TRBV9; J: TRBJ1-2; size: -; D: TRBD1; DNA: TGTGCCAGCAGCACCCACAGGGGAGGTGTAGGGTATGGCTACACCTTC; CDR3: CASSTHRGGVGYGYTF
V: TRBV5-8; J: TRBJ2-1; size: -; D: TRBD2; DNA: TGTGCCAGCAGCCGGGGAGCGGGGTGGAATGAGCAGTTCTTC; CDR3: CASSRGAGWNEQFF
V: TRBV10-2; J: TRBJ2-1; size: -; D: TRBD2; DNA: TGCGCCAACCAAGCTAGCGGGAGGGGATCCGGGGGGGATGAGCAGTTCTTC; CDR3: CANQASGRGSGGDEQFF
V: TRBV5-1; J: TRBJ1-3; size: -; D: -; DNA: TGCGCCAGCAGCTTTGACAGCTCTGGAAACACCATATATTTT; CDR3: CASSFDSSGNTIYF
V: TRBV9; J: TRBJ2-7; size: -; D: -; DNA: TGTGCCAGCAGCGCCGACCATAGTGCGGGAACTATGTACTTC; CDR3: CASSADHSAGTMYF
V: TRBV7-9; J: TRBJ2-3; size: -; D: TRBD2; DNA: TGTGCCAGCAGCAGTACTAGCGGGGCCTGGTATACGCAGTATTTT; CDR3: CASSSTSGAWYTQYF
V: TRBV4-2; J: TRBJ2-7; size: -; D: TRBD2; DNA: TGTGCCAGCAGCCAAGAGGCGAGCGGGGGGGCCCAGTACTTC; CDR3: CASSQEASGGAQYF
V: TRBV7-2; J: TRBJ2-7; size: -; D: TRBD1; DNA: TGTGCCAGCAGCTGGGACAGGACCTCCTACGAGCAGTACTTC; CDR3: CASSWDRTSYEQYF
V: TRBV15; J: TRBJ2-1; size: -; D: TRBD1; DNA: TGTGCCACCAGCAGAACCCGACAGGGGTCCTACAATGAGCAGTTCTTC; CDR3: CATSRTRQGSYNEQFF
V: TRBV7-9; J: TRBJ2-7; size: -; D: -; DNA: TGTGCCAGCAGCCCCTCCGGGGGAGAGAACTACGAGCAGTACTTC; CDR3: CASSPSGGENYEQYF
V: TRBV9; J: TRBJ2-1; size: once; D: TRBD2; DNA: TGTGCCAGCAGCGTAGGGGTAGCGGGAGGGCCCCCTTCTTACAATGAGCAGTTCTTC; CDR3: CASSVGVAGGPPSYNEQFF
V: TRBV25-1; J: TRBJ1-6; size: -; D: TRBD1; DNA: TGTGCCAGCAGTGCAGGGACAGGGTTGTCACCCCTCCACTTT; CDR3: CASSAGTGLSPLHF
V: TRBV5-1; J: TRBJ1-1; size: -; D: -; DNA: TGCGCCAGCAGCTTGGAATCGGTTGGGAACACTGAAGCTTTCTTT; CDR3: CASSLESVGNTEAFF
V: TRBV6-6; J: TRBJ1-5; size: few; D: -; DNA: TGTGCCAGCAGTTACTGGGCAGGGGATAGCAATCAGCCCCAGCATTTT; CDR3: CASSYWAGDSNQPQHF
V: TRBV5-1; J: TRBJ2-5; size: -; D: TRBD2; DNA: TGCGCCAGCAGCCCAACACTAGCGGGAGCCCCGAGGGGAGAGACCCAGTACTTC; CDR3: CASSPTLAGAPRGETQYF
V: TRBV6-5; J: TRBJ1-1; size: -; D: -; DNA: TGTGCCAGCCAACAGAACACTGAAGCTTTCTTT; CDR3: CASQQNTEAFF
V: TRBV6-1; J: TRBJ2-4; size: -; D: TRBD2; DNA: TGTGCCAGCAGCGGACTAGCGGGAGCCAAAAACATTCAGTACTTC; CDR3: CASSGLAGAKNIQYF
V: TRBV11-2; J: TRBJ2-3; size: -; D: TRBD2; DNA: TGTGCCAGCAGCTTCGCCTGGGGGGGAGCAGATACGCAGTATTTT; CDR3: CASSFAWGGADTQYF
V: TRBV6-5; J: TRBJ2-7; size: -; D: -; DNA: TGTGCCAGCAGTCGGTATAGCTCCTACGAGCAGTACTTC; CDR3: CASSRYSSYEQYF
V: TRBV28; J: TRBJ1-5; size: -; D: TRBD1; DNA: TGTGCCAGCAGTTTGGACAGGGTCGGCCAGCCCCAGCATTTT; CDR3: CASSLDRVGQPQHF
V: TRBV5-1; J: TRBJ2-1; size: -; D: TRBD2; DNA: TGCGCCAGCAGCTTGGCCTGGGGACTAGAAAGGGACAATGAGCAGTTCTTC; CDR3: CASSLAWGLERDNEQFF
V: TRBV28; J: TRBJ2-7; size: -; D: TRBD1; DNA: TGTGCCAGCAGTTTGTACCTCAAACAGGGGTACGAGCAGTACTTC; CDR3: CASSLYLKQGYEQYF